One sample yielded the 15 T cell receptor beta chains listed below, sequenced in a study of CD8+ T cells in alopecia areata. Treatment defined: oral pan-JAK inhibitor, 5-10 mg twice daily. RNA extraction was followed by reverse transcription into cDNA, which acted as the sequencing template. The data were produced by immunoSEQ multiplex PCR, yet TCRdb's version contains in-frame clones alone and is incomplete. The sample holds 160,000 or so clones, approximately 59% seen once. This specimen consisted of CD4+ T cells sorted from blood, obtained around week 55, from a patient treated with tofacitinib. The receptor source for this set is a human donor with alopecia areata.

This sequence joins TRBV19 and TRBJ1-3; D is undetermined. The CDR3 is made up of 13 amino acids. Germline CDR1 reads LNHDA; CDR2 reads SQIVND (reference sequence). V dropped 9 bases and J dropped 8 bases, with 17 bases sitting between them. The CDR3 bases are TGTGCCAGCAGCAGCCCTTACGGGGACACCATATATTTT. Translated: CASSSPYGDTIYF.

The chain recombines TRBV2 with TRBJ2-5; 7 bases are shared with TRBD1. J was trimmed by 2 bases and V by 4 bases; bases with no gene match: 4. Germline loops: CDR1 SNHLY, CDR2 FYNNEI. The CDR3 length is 14 residues. The CDR3 here is CASSGGTVQETQYF. In nucleotides, the CDR3 is TGTGCCAGCAGTGGGGGGACAGTTCAAGAGACCCAGTACTTC. The full variable domain, its missing parts supplied by reference TRBV2 and TRBJ2-5, is EPEVTQTPSHQVTQMGQEVILRCVPISNHLYFYWYRQILGQKVEFLVSFYNNEISEKSEIFDDQFSVERPDGSNFTLKIRSTKLEDSAMYFCASSGGTVQETQYFGPGTRLLVL.

This clone was recorded only once. J is TRBJ1-2 and V is TRBV28, with D perhaps TRBD1 (5 bases). This CDR3 is built from 14 residues. CDR1 and CDR2 (germline): MDHEN, SYDVKM. V lost 6 bases and J lost 8, with 19 bases in between. The CDR3 protein is CASSHSDSGGGYTF. CDR3 bases: TGTGCCAGCAGCCACTCCGACAGTGGTGGAGGCTACACCTTC.

Concerning this clone: Relative to the germline gene, one junction end is altered; a read error may explain this. The J gene is TRBJ2-5, the V gene TRBV18; D remains unclear. CDR1 and CDR2 from the germline V gene are KGHSH and LQKENI. The length of the CDR3 is 12 residues. The CDR3, as DNA: TGTGCCAGCTCCCCACTCCAAGAGACCCAGTACTTC. Translating it yields CASSPLQETQYF.

The chain employs TRBV30 and TRBJ2-5; D call uncertain. V was trimmed by 1 base and J by 5 bases, leaving 14 bases between them. The CDR3 runs to 14 residues. Germline-derived CDR1 and CDR2 are GTSNPN and SVGIG (reference sequence). CDR3 amino acids: CAWSGKRIAETQYF. The CDR3 nucleotides read TGTGCCTGGAGTGGCAAAAGAATCGCGGAGACCCAGTACTTC.

This clone occurred a few times. The rearrangement uses TRBV19 and TRBJ1-2, with 10 nucleotides matching TRBD1. Germline V gene sequence: CDR1 LNHDA, CDR2 SQIVND (reference sequence). With V trimmed by 5 bases and J by 2 bases, 2 bases remained unmatched. The CDR3 has 14 amino acids. DNA of the CDR3: TGTGCCAGTAGTCGGGGACAGGGGAACTATGGCTACACCTTC. This codes for CASSRGQGNYGYTF.

This clone was seen more than once but under ten times. The gene calls are TRBV10-3 and TRBJ2-3; D is ambiguous. Germline V gives CDR1 ENHRY, CDR2 SYGVKD. V lost 8 bases and J lost 5, with 5 bases in between. The CDR3 totals 10 residues. The CDR3 nucleotides are TGTGCCATCGGGGAAGATACGCAGTATTTT. Protein: CAIGEDTQYF.

This clone was recorded only once. The genes are TRBV6-5 and TRBJ1-6; no clear D. This CDR3 has 13 amino acids. Trimming removed 6 bases from V and 5 bases from J, with 8 bases in between. Germline CDR1 and CDR2: MNHEY and SVGAGI. The CDR3 is CASSLRHNSPLHF. The CDR3 DNA sequence: TGTGCCAGCAGCCTCCGTCATAATTCACCCCTCCACTTT.

This chain links TRBV27 with TRBJ1-1, with TRBD1 matching over 9 bases. Germline lookup yields CDR1 MNHEY and CDR2 SMNVEV (reference sequence). V lost 1 base, J lost 4 bases, and 7 bases stayed unmatched. CDR3 length: 16 residues. The CDR3 spells CASSLYPGQGITEAFF. The CDR3 DNA is TGTGCCAGCAGTTTATACCCGGGACAGGGTATCACTGAAGCTTTCTTT.

This clone was seen repeatedly, ten times or more. J is TRBJ1-4 and V is TRBV7-2; TRBD1 might be the D (6 bases). Looked up from germline, CDR1 is SGHTA and CDR2 is FQGNSA. The CDR3 is 15 amino acids. The V end lost 5 bases, the J end lost 8 bases, and 18 bases lay between the germline ends. The chain's CDR3 is CASSRQVAEGEKLFF. CDR3 coding DNA: TGTGCCAGCAGCAGACAGGTAGCGGAGGGCGAAAAACTGTTTTTT.

This rearrangement joins TRBV6-5 to TRBJ1-2, with D uncertain. The CDR3 runs to 12 residues. V was clipped by 6 bases and J by 2 bases, with 7 bases between them. Germline V gene sequence: CDR1 MNHEY, CDR2 SVGAGI. The CDR3 DNA follows: TGTGCCAGCAGCGGGAAAAACTATGGCTACACCTTC. This translates into CASSGKNYGYTF.

This chain connects TRBV9 to TRBJ2-5; 9 nucleotides line up with TRBD1. The V segment lost 3 bases and the J segment 5 bases; nucleotides outside the gene matches: 8. Germline V lookup: CDR1 SGDLS, CDR2 YYNGEE. This CDR3 has 15 residues. The CDR3 DNA sequence: TGTGCCAGCAGCGGATGGACAGGGGAGGGCGAGACCCAGTACTTC. It is translated as CASSGWTGEGETQYF.

This clone has only a few counts. This chain joins TRBV7-2 and TRBJ1-4; no reliable D call. Trimming stripped 3 bases from V and 1 base from J, with 9 bases between. CDR1 and CDR2 (germline): SGHTA, FQGNSA. The CDR3 extends over 15 amino acids. CDR3 bases: TGTGCCAGCAGCTTCCCTCCCGGAACTAATGAAAAACTGTTTTTT. Translated, it gives CASSFPPGTNEKLFF.

As regards this clone: This could be a read error, since a much larger clone is one nucleotide away. The chain combines TRBV7-2 with TRBJ2-2; 8 bases fit TRBD2. Germline V gene data show CDR1 as SGHTA and CDR2 as FQGNSA. The ends lost 3 bases at V and 0 bases at J; junction bases unmatched: 0. CDR3 length equals 15 residues. CDR3 region: CASSFGGANTGELFF. The CDR3 region has the DNA TGTGCCAGCAGCTTCGGGGGGGCGAACACCGGGGAGCTGTTTTTT.

The gene calls are TRBV6-6 and TRBJ1-4, with D hard to call. Trimming removed 6 bases from V and 14 bases from J, with 13 bases in between. The CDR3 length is 11 residues. CDR1 MNHNY and CDR2 SVGAGI come from the germline V gene (reference sequence). The DNA for the CDR3 is TGTGCCAGCAGCCCTTCTGCTGAGCTGTTTTTT. Amino acid sequence: CASSPSAELFF.